The 8 T cell receptor beta chains in this list originate from one sample, sequenced in a study of a mutant IDH1 vaccine in newly diagnosed glioma. The time point is: baseline, week 1 (first vaccination visit). As for treatment: pre-vaccination baseline after standard-of-care therapy. Sequenced by immunoSEQ multiplex PCR; TCRdb stores in-frame clones only, minus some. The sample records roughly 70,000 clones, 70% to 90% being singletons. The sequenced sample was PBMCs, obtained from a glioma patient treated with radiotherapy, temozolomide or both. The receptors derive from a man aged 25 to 45 with glioma.

The chain has TRBV19 and TRBJ2-3, with D unclear. This CDR3 is built from 14 residues. Germline V gene lookup returns CDR1 LNHDA and CDR2 SQIVND (reference sequence). V was shortened by 1 base and J by 6 bases, with 11 bases between the two germline ends. The CDR3: CASSIGPQADTQYF. The CDR3 DNA follows: TGTGCCAGTAGTATAGGCCCTCAGGCGGATACGCAGTATTTT.

The rearrangement links TRBV6-6 to TRBJ1-2, with D perhaps TRBD1 (6 bases). V lost 5 bases and J 4 bases, leaving 11 bases between the germline ends. The CDR3 runs to 13 residues. Looked up from germline, CDR1 is MNHNY and CDR2 is SVGAGI (reference sequence). In nucleotides, the CDR3 is TGTGCCAGCAGTCCGACAGGACGCTATGGCTACACCTTC. Amino acids: CASSPTGRYGYTF.

The chain employs TRBV5-6 and TRBJ2-7; 9 positions agree with TRBD1. Germline CDR1 reads SGHDT; CDR2 reads YYEEEE. V was clipped by 4 bases and J by 5 bases; unmatched bases: 4. This CDR3 has 13 amino acids. The CDR3 spells CASSQDRGNEQYF. CDR3 DNA sequence: TGTGCCAGCAGCCAGGACAGGGGTAACGAGCAGTACTTC.

The J gene is TRBJ2-5, the V gene TRBV27, with D hard to call. Germline CDR1 MNHEY, CDR2 SMNVEV (reference sequence). Trimming pared 10 bases from V and 4 bases from J, leaving 16 bases between. The CDR3 contains 13 residues. This chain's CDR3 is CATSRRLGETQYF. The CDR3 nucleotides read TGTGCCACTTCTAGGCGTCTGGGAGAGACCCAGTACTTC.

The chain joins TRBV11-1 to TRBJ1-6; TRBD1 aligns across 9 bases. V shed 4 bases and J 10 bases; nucleotides not matched to a gene: 5. Germline CDR1 reads SGHAT; CDR2 reads FQDESV (reference sequence). The CDR3 consists of 14 residues. The DNA for the CDR3 is TGTGCCAGCAGCTCGGACAGGGGTGGATCACCCCTCCACTTT. Its protein is CASSSDRGGSPLHF.

This clone appeared a single time. This chain links TRBV13 with TRBJ2-1; TRBD1 matches 9 bases. Germline values: CDR1 PRHDT, CDR2 FYEKMQ (reference sequence). CDR3 size: 15 residues. The J segment lost 5 bases and the V segment lost 4 bases, leaving 6 bases of the junction unmatched. This CDR3 is CASSSGQGVHNEQFF. In nucleotides, the CDR3 is TGTGCCAGCAGCTCGGGACAGGGTGTCCACAATGAGCAGTTCTTC.

The V call is TRBV29-1, the J call TRBJ1-6, with D hard to call. The germline V gene encodes CDR1 SQVTM and CDR2 ANQGSEA. Trimming shortened V by 2 bases and J by 7 bases, and 15 bases separated the two germline ends. This CDR3 has 15 residues. CDR3: CSVERLDDGNSPLHF. The CDR3 DNA follows: TGCAGCGTTGAACGGCTAGACGACGGGAATTCACCCCTCCACTTT.

This clone is a singleton in its sample. V and J are TRBV11-2 and TRBJ1-1, with D perhaps TRBD1 (6 bases). V lost 5 bases to trimming and J lost 3 bases, with 7 bases between them. Germline CDR1 reads SGHAT; CDR2 reads FQNNGV. This CDR3 is 12 amino acids long. In nucleotides, the CDR3 is TGTGCCAGCAGCCAGGGGTACACTGAAGCTTTCTTT. This translates into CASSQGYTEAFF.